Following are 26 T cell receptor beta chains from one sample sequenced in a study of T cells expressing NK-cell markers. With the 5' RACE reads reprocessed, TCRdb shows one record per CDR3 protein and no DNA. Listed are tens of thousands of distinct CDR3 sequences; 58% falls within the top ten. Sequencing was done on a sample of blood T cells: a sorted CD56 or NKG2C T cell subset, CD4+ or CD8+ T cells, or bulk PBMC T cells (not recorded which). The receptors stem from a man aged 18-75 years in good health.

The chain links TRBV5-4 to TRBJ1-3; the D call of TRBD1 rests on TCRdb alone, since no DNA is present to check it. Germline V CDR1 and CDR2: SGHNT, YYREEE (reference sequence). This CDR3 contains 15 residues. The CDR3 region is CASSSGLGSGNTIYF. The full variable domain, in which reference TRBV5-4 and TRBJ1-3 provide the parts outside the CDR3, is ETGVTQSPTHLIKTRGQQVTLRCSSQSGHNTVSWYQQALGQGPQFIFQYYREEENGRGNFPPRFSGLQFPNYSSELNVNALELDDSALYLCASSSGLGSGNTIYFGEGSWLTVV.

This chain uses TRBV2 with TRBJ1-5. The germline V gene has CDR1 SNHLY and CDR2 FYNNEI. The CDR3 loop spans 14 amino acids. CDR3 loop: CASSEARGSQPQHF.

The chain joins TRBV5-1 to TRBJ2-1; TCRdb proposes TRBD2, but this gene call is untestable without DNA. Germline V gene sequence: CDR1 SGHRS, CDR2 YFSETQ. This CDR3 is 14 amino acids long. CDR3 protein: CASRPGTSLDEQFF.

The V gene is TRBV2, the J gene TRBJ1-2. The CDR3 is 12 amino acids. The germline gives CDR1 SNHLY, CDR2 FYNNEI. The CDR3 region is CASAQAVGGYTF.

This chain uses TRBV4-3 with TRBJ1-5; TCRdb's D call of TRBD1 is untestable without DNA. This CDR3 is 19 amino acids long. Germline CDR1 reads LGHNA; CDR2 reads YSLEER. The CDR3 reads CARRPSQSAGTSSNQPQHF.

The CDR3 protein is CASSDDLGFNEQYF. This chain connects TRBV2 to TRBJ2-7. Germline CDR1 and CDR2: SNHLY and FYNNEI. This CDR3 is built from 14 residues.

This sequence joins TRBV20-1 and TRBJ2-1; lacking DNA, the TRBD2 call made by TCRdb goes unchecked. The CDR3 consists of 15 residues. Germline V CDR1 and CDR2: DFQATT, SNEGSKA (reference sequence). The chain's CDR3 is CSAGPTSGGYNEQFF.

The V and J genes are TRBV7-2 and TRBJ2-2; the TCRdb D gene call, TRBD2, has no DNA to confirm it. CDR1 is SGHTA, CDR2 FQGNSA, per germline. This CDR3 spans 15 amino acids. The chain's CDR3 is CASSPRVAGAGELFF.

This rearrangement joins TRBV5-5 to TRBJ1-2; TCRdb calls TRBD1, which cannot be checked without DNA. Germline-derived CDR1 and CDR2 are SGHKS and YYEKEE (reference sequence). The CDR3 covers 15 residues. The CDR3 sequence: CASSPGQGRSYGYTF.

V is TRBV5-1 and J is TRBJ2-7; TCRdb returns TRBD2, unconfirmable since there is no DNA. CDR3 size: 17 residues. Germline lookup yields CDR1 SGHRS and CDR2 YFSETQ. The CDR3 sequence: CASSLGSGSTFSYEQYF.

V is TRBV12-3 or TRBV12-4 and J is TRBJ1-5. The CDR3 consists of 15 residues. This CDR3 is CASSAGRGGGQPQHF.

J is TRBJ2-2 and V is TRBV6-2 or TRBV6-3; TCRdb selects TRBD1, and the lack of DNA leaves this call unchecked. The CDR3 consists of 15 residues. Per the germline V gene, CDR1 is MNHEY and CDR2 is SVGEGT. The CDR3 sequence: CASTHGTGEAGELFF.

The chain couples TRBV6-5 to TRBJ1-5; TCRdb's D gene call, TRBD1, goes unchecked for lack of DNA. Germline CDR1 reads MNHEY; CDR2 reads SVGAGI. The CDR3 loop spans 17 amino acids. CDR3: CASSYSIRTGKDQPQHF.

The gene calls are TRBV7-9 and TRBJ2-2. The V gene's germline CDR1 is SEHNR and CDR2 FQNEAQ (reference sequence). The CDR3 is 15 residues long. This CDR3 is CASSSLGPNTGELFF.

J is TRBJ1-1 and V is TRBV5-6; without DNA, the TCRdb call of TRBD1 cannot be checked. CDR3 length: 13 residues. Germline CDR1 and CDR2: SGHDT and YYEEEE. The CDR3 is CASSYVQGTEAFF.

The chain recombines TRBV6-2 or TRBV6-3 with TRBJ2-1. This CDR3 has 14 residues. Germline-derived CDR1 and CDR2 are MNHEY and SVGEGT. The chain's CDR3 is CASKTLSSYNEQFF.

The rearrangement uses TRBV20-1 and TRBJ2-1; the TCRdb call, TRBD2, lacks DNA for checking. Germline CDR1 reads DFQATT; CDR2 reads SNEGSKA (reference sequence). The CDR3 has 18 amino acids. The CDR3 reads CSASYDPSGRVKDNEQFF.

The chain is built from TRBV5-1 and TRBJ2-2; TCRdb returns TRBD2, unconfirmable since there is no DNA. CDR1 and CDR2 (germline): SGHRS, YFSETQ. This CDR3 spans 16 amino acids. The CDR3 loop reads CASRLTSGGSTGELFF.

This sequence joins TRBV12-3 or TRBV12-4 and TRBJ2-1; the D call of TRBD1 rests on TCRdb alone, since no DNA is present to check it. The CDR3 covers 17 residues. The CDR3 sequence is CASSFGDRASSYNEQFF.

The chain links TRBV18 to TRBJ2-4; TCRdb lists TRBD2, though no DNA is available to test this call. The V gene's germline CDR1 is KGHSH and CDR2 LQKENI. The CDR3 is made up of 14 amino acids. CDR3 sequence reads: CASSSRGGEYIQYF.

The chain is built from TRBV9 and TRBJ1-1; with no DNA, the TCRdb D assignment of TRBD1 cannot be verified. Germline V CDR1 and CDR2: SGDLS, YYNGEE. The CDR3 runs to 13 residues. The CDR3 loop is CASSAGQNTEAFF. The full variable domain, with the rest looked up from reference TRBV9 and TRBJ1-1, is DSGVTQTPKHLITATGQRVTLRCSPRSGDLSVYWYQQSLDQGLQFLIQYYNGEERAKGNILERFSAQQFPDLHSELNLSSLELGDSALYFCASSAGQNTEAFFGQGTRLTVV.

This CDR3 is CASSFSPGLLNSPLHF. The rearrangement joins TRBV12-3 or TRBV12-4 to TRBJ1-6; TCRdb picks TRBD1, but there is no DNA to check that call. The length of the CDR3 is 16 residues.

The CDR3 spells CASSLVSRGETQYF. V is TRBV5-1 and J is TRBJ2-5; the TCRdb call, TRBD1, lacks DNA for checking. The CDR3 spans 14 residues. Germline V gene lookup returns CDR1 SGHRS and CDR2 YFSETQ. The full variable domain, its missing parts supplied by reference TRBV5-1 and TRBJ2-5, is KAGVTQTPRYLIKTRGQQVTLSCSPISGHRSVSWYQQTPGQGLQFLFEYFSETQRNKGNFPGRFSGRQFSNSRSEMNVSTLELGDSALYLCASSLVSRGETQYFGPGTRLLVL.

The chain carries TRBV6-1 and TRBJ2-2; TCRdb proposes TRBD2, but this gene call is untestable without DNA. Germline lookup yields CDR1 MNHNS and CDR2 SASEGT. This CDR3 has 15 amino acids. CDR3 sequence reads: CASQIGLASTGELFF.

J is TRBJ2-1 and V is TRBV10-3; TCRdb's assignment of TRBD2 cannot be checked, as there is no DNA. The CDR3 is made up of 17 amino acids. From germline, CDR1 is ENHRY and CDR2 SYGVKD. The CDR3 spells CAISETGLAGGYNEQFF.

V is TRBV20-1 and J is TRBJ2-3; TCRdb designates TRBD1, a call that cannot be tested without DNA. Germline CDR1 is DFQATT and CDR2 is SNEGSKA (reference sequence). The CDR3 sequence is 17 residues long. CDR3 sequence: CSASYLGQGAFTDTQYF.